This T cell receptor beta chain emerged from a study of T cells in Graves' hyperthyroidism and ophthalmopathy. Authors of the study amplified TCR beta CDR3 regions from RNA transcripts. HTBI primers drove first-round RT-PCR of the TCR CDR3. TCRdb re-called the multiplex PCR reads with MiXCR, one entry per CDR3 protein. The table shows 500,000 to 750,000 distinct CDR3 sequences, with around 45% occurring only once. Germline V gene lookup returns CDR1 KGHDR and CDR2 SFDVKD. This CDR3 has 17 residues. With 4 bases clipped from V and 1 base from J, the junction kept 10 bases outside the gene matches. Orbital computed tomography, thyroid ultrasound, serum thyroxine and TRAb, and clinical symptoms together informed the diagnoses. This clonotype was counted many times.

This chain links TRBV24-1 with TRBJ2-5; 8 bases fit TRBD2. This receptor was taken from a woman aged 18-29 years with Graves' hyperthyroidism. Sequencing input: peripheral blood or thyroid tissue (not recorded which). The CDR3 here is CATSDPRGGAVQETQYF. As DNA, the CDR3 is TGTGCCACCAGTGACCCTCGGGGGGGGGCCGTCCAAGAGACCCAGTACTTC.